Sequencing of this T cell receptor (beta chain) was carried out in a study of T cells in Graves' hyperthyroidism and ophthalmopathy. Germline CDR1 reads SEHNR; CDR2 reads FQNEAQ (reference sequence). The CDR3 is 13 residues long. The V end lost 5 bases, the J end lost 8 bases, and 15 bases lay between the germline ends. This clonotype was counted many times. Its antigen remains unidentified. Study-level findings and limits: Blood shared most expanded thyroid clonotypes above 0.001. A 13 V-J model separated ophthalmopathy from stable hyperthyroidism.

Using RNA transcripts as the source, TCR beta CDR3 regions were amplified. RT-PCR in the first round (using the HTBI primer set) targeted the TCR CDR3. MiXCR, run by TCRdb on the multiplex PCR reads, gives a single entry per CDR3 protein. The sample contains 540,000 or so distinct CDR3 sequences, roughly 50% of which appear only once. The clonotype originates from an adult woman with Graves' disease, either hyperthyroidism or ophthalmopathy (not recorded which). V usage is TRBV7-9 and J usage is TRBJ1-2, with D tentatively TRBD1 (5 bases). The specimen was peripheral blood or thyroid tissue (not recorded which). The CDR3: CASSGLQGPGYTF. CDR3 DNA sequence: TGTGCCAGCAGCGGGTTGCAGGGACCAGGCTACACCTTC.